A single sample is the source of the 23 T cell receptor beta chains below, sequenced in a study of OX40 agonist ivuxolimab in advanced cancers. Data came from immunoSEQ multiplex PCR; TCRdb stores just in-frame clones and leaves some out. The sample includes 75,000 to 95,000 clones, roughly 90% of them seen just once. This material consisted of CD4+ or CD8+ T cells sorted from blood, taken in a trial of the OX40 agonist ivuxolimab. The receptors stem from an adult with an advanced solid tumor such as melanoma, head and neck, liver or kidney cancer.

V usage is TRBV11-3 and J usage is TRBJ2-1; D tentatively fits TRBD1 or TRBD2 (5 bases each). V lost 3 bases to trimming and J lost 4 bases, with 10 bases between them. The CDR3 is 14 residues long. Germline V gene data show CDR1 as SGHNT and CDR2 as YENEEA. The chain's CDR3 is CASSFQGDYNEQFF. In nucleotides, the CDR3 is TGTGCCAGCAGCTTCCAGGGAGATTACAATGAGCAGTTCTTC.

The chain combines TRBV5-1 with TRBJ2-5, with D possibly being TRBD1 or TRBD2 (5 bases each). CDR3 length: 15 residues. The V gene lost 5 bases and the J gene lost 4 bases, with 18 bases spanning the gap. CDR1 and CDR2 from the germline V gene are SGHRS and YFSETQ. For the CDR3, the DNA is TGCGCCAGCAGAAACCTTCCGGGACCCACAGAGACCCAGTACTTC. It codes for CASRNLPGPTETQYF.

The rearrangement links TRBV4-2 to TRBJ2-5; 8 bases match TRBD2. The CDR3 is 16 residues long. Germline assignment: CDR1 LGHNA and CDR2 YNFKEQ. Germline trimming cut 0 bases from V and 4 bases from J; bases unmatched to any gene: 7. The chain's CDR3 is CASSQDSGGWGETQYF. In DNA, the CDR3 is TGTGCCAGCAGCCAAGACAGCGGGGGATGGGGAGAGACCCAGTACTTC.

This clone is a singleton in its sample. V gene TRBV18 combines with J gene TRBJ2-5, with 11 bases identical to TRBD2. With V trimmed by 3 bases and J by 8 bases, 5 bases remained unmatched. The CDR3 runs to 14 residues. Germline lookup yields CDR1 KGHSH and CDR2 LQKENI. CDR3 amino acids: CASSPGLAGLTQYF. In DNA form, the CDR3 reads TGTGCCAGCTCACCTGGACTAGCGGGTCTTACCCAGTACTTC. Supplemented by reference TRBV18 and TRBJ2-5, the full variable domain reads NAGVMQNPRHLVRRRGQEARLRCSPMKGHSHVYWYRQLPEEGLKFMVYLQKENIIDESGMPKERFSAEFPKEGPSILRIQQVVRGDSAAYFCASSPGLAGLTQYFGPGTRLLVL.

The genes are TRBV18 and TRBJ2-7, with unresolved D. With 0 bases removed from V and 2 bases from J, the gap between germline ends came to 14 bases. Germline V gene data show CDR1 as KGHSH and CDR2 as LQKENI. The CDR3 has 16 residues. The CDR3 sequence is CASSPPGSNRAYEQYF. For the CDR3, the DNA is TGTGCCAGCTCACCACCGGGCTCCAATCGGGCCTACGAGCAGTACTTC.

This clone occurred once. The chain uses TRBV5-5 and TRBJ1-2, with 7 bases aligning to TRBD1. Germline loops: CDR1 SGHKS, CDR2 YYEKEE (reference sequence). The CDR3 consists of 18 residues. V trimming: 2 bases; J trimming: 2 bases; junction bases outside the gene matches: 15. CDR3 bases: TGTGCCAGCAGCTTTATATCGCCCGGACAGGCTACAAACTATGGCTACACCTTC. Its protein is CASSFISPGQATNYGYTF.

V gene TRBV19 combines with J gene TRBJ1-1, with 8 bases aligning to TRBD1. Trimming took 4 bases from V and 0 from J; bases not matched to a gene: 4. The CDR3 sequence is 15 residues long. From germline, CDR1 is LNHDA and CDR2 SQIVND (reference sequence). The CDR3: CASSTRQGMNTEAFF. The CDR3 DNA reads TGTGCCAGTAGTACCCGACAGGGGATGAACACTGAAGCTTTCTTT.

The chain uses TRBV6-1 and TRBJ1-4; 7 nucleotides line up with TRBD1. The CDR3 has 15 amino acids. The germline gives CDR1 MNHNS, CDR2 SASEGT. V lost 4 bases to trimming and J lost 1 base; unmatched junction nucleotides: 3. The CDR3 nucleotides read TGTGCCAGCAGTGCTCGGGACAGAACTAATGAAAAACTGTTTTTT. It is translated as CASSARDRTNEKLFF.

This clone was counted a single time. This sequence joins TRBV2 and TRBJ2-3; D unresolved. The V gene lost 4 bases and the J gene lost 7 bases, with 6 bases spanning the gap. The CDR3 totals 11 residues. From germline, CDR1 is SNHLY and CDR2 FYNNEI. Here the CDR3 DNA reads TGTGCCAGCAGTGTGATGTATACGCAGTATTTT. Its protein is CASSVMYTQYF.

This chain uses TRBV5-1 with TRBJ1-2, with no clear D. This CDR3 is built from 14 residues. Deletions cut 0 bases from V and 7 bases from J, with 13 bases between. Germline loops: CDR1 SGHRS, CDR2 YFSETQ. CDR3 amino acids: CASSLAGWQSGYTF. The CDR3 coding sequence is TGCGCCAGCAGCTTGGCCGGCTGGCAATCTGGCTACACCTTC.

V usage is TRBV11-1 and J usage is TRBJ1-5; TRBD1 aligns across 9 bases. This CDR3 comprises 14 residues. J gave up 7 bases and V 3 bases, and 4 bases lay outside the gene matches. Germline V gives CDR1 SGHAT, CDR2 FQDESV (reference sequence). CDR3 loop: CASSLGQGGQPQHF. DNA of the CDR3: TGTGCCAGCAGCTTGGGACAGGGCGGACAGCCCCAGCATTTT.

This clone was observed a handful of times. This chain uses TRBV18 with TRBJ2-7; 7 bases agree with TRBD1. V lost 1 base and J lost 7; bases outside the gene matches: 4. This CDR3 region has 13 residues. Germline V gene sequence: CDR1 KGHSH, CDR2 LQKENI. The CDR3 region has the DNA TGTGCCAGCTCACCACAGGGGGCTCGGGAGCAGTACTTC. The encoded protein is CASSPQGAREQYF.

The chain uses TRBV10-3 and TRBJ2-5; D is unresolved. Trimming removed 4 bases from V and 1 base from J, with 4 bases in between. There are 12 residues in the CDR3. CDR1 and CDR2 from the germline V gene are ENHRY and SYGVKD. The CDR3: CAISGVQETQYF. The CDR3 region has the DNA TGTGCCATCAGTGGGGTCCAAGAGACCCAGTACTTC.

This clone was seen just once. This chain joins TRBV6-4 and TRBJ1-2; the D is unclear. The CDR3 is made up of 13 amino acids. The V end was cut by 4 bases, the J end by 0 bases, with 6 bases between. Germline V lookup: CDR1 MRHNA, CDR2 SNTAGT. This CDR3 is CASSGRANYGYTF. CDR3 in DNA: TGTGCCAGCAGTGGACGAGCTAACTATGGCTACACCTTC.

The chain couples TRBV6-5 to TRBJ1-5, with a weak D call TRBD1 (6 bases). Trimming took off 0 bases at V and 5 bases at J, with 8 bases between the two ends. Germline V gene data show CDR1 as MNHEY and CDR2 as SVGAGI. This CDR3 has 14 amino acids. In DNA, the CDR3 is TGTGCCAGCAGTTACTCCAGGGGATATCAGCCCCAGCATTTT. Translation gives CASSYSRGYQPQHF.

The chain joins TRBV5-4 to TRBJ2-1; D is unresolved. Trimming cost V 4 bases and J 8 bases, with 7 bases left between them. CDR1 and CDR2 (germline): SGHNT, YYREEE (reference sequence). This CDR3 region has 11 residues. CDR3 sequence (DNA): TGTGCCAGCAGCCAATGGGATGAGCAGTTCTTC. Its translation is CASSQWDEQFF.

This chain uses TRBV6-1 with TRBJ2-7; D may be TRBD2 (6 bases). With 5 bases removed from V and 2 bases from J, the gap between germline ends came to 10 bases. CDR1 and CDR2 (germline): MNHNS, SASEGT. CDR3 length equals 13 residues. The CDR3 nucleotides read TGTGCCAGCAGTCGGGGACTTACCTACGAGCAGTACTTC. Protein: CASSRGLTYEQYF.

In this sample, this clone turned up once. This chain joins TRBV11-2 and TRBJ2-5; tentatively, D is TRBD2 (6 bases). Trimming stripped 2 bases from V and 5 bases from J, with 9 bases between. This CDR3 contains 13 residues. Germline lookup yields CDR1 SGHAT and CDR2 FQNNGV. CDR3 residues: CASSLRLAETQYF. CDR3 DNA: TGTGCCAGCAGCTTAAGGCTAGCGGAGACCCAGTACTTC.

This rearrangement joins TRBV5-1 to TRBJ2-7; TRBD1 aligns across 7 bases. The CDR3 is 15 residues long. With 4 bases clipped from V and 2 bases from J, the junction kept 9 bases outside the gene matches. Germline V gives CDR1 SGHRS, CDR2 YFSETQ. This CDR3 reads CASSRGTALTYEQYF. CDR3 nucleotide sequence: TGCGCCAGCAGCCGTGGGACAGCCCTTACCTACGAGCAGTACTTC.

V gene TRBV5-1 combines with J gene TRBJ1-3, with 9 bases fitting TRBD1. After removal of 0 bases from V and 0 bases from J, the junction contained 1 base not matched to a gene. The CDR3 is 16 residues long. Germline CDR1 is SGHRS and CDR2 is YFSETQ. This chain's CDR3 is CASSLVGQGSGNTIYF. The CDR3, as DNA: TGCGCCAGCAGCTTGGTGGGACAGGGCTCTGGAAACACCATATATTTT.

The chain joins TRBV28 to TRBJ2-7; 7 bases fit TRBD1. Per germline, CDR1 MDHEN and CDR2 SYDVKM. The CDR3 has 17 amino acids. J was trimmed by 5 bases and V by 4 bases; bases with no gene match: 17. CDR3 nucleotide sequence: TGTGCCAGCAGTTCAACCAAGCTAACAGGGGAATTGAACGAGCAGTACTTC. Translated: CASSSTKLTGELNEQYF.

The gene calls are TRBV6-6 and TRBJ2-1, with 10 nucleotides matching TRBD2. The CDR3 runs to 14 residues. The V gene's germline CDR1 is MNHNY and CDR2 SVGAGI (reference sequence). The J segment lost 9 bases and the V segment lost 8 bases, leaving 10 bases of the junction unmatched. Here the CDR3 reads CASGSGGGQIEQFF. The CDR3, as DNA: TGTGCCAGCGGGAGCGGGGGGGGTCAAATTGAGCAGTTCTTC.

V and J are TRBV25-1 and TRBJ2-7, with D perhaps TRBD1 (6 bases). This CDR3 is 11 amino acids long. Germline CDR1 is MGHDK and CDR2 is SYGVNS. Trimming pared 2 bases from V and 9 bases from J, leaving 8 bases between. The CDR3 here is CASSEGGRQYF. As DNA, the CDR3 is TGTGCCAGCAGTGAAGGGGGCAGGCAGTACTTC.